A single sample is the source of the 9 T cell receptor beta chains below, sequenced in a study of coeliac disease (dated by TCRdb to 2021 to 2024). Library generation was performed with the immunoSEQ multiplex PCR assay. This is the immuneACCESS table as TCRdb keeps it, with only in-frame sequences that have V and J called. A part of the clones is gone; compared with another copy, unresolved V genes explain less than half, and the rest is unexplained. The sample table records roughly 7,300 clones; more than 60% of these occur just once. About 3.3% of the sample goes to the ten largest clones. The source material was lamina propria lymphocytes from the gut. The intended sense of this specimen's cell subset or site label: lamina propria cell (LPC) fraction of small intestinal biopsy. The receptors originated from a woman aged 55 to 70 with active celiac disease.

A few counts support this clone. The chain joins TRBV2 to TRBJ2-3; no clear D gene. Trimming removed 7 bases at V and 2 bases at J, with 16 bases between. The length of the CDR3 is 15 residues. Germline V gene sequence: CDR1 SNHLY, CDR2 FYNNEI. The CDR3 nucleotides are TGTGCCAGCAAGCAACTCATCGCTTCCACAGATACGCAGTATTTT. This encodes CASKQLIASTDTQYF.

The chain recombines TRBV7-2 with TRBJ2-1, with 8 nucleotides matching TRBD2. V shed 4 bases and J 9 bases; nucleotides not matched to a gene: 11. The germline V gene encodes CDR1 SGHTA and CDR2 FQGNSA. The CDR3 spans 15 residues. CDR3 amino acids: CASSSQAGVSREQFF. CDR3 nucleotide sequence: TGTGCCAGCAGCTCCCAAGCGGGGGTCTCTCGTGAGCAGTTCTTC.

This clone was detected a few times. This chain's CDR3 is CASSLHRGQAFF. CDR3 DNA: TGCGCCAGCAGCTTACACAGGGGGCAGGCTTTCTTT. The chain recombines TRBV5-1 with TRBJ1-1; 9 bases are a match to TRBD1. This CDR3 contains 12 residues. The V segment lost 2 bases and the J segment 11 bases; nucleotides outside the gene matches: 4. The V gene's germline CDR1 is SGHRS and CDR2 YFSETQ.

This clone appeared a single time. J is TRBJ1-5 and V is TRBV28; 8 bases line up with TRBD1. V lost 6 bases, J lost 0 bases, and 7 bases stayed unmatched. Germline CDR1 MDHEN, CDR2 SYDVKM. CDR3 length: 16 amino acids. CDR3 in DNA: TGTGCCAGCAGGGGGGACAGGAGGGATAGCAATCAGCCCCAGCATTTT. Protein: CASRGDRRDSNQPQHF.

The chain joins TRBV7-2 to TRBJ2-3; 10 bases match TRBD2. The CDR3 covers 16 residues. V lost 4 bases, J lost 0 bases, and 4 bases stayed unmatched. CDR1 and CDR2 from the germline V gene are SGHTA and FQGNSA. The CDR3 spells CASSSRLAGSTDTQYF. CDR3 sequence (DNA): TGTGCCAGCAGCTCTCGACTAGCGGGTAGCACAGATACGCAGTATTTT.

By frequency in the sample, this clone is medium-sized (0.01 to 0.1%). The chain joins TRBV7-2 to TRBJ1-5, with a tentative D call TRBD1 (6 bases). The CDR3 runs to 14 residues. V lost 5 bases to trimming and J lost 0 bases, with 8 bases between them. The germline V gene encodes CDR1 SGHTA and CDR2 FQGNSA. The CDR3 spells CASSLDSSNQPQHF. CDR3 bases: TGTGCCAGCAGCCTGGACAGTAGCAATCAGCCCCAGCATTTT.

The chain carries TRBV28 and TRBJ2-1; D is uncertain. This CDR3 is built from 12 residues. Germline CDR1 is MDHEN and CDR2 is SYDVKM. V lost 8 bases and J 5 bases, leaving 10 bases between the germline ends. The DNA of the CDR3 is TGTGCCAGCGGCCCCCTGGACAATGAGCAGTTCTTC. Translating gives CASGPLDNEQFF.

The V gene is TRBV29-1, the J gene TRBJ1-1; possibly TRBD1 for D (5 bases). V was pared by 4 bases and J by 0 bases, with 9 bases between. Germline-derived CDR1 and CDR2 are SQVTM and ANQGSEA. The CDR3 length is 13 residues. As DNA, the CDR3 is TGCAGCGTTGTGACAGTTATGAACACTGAAGCTTTCTTT. This translates into CSVVTVMNTEAFF. The complete variable domain, with remaining parts taken from reference TRBV29-1 and TRBJ1-1, reads SAVISQKPSRDICQRGTSLTIQCQVDSQVTMMFWYRQQPGQSLTLIATANQGSEATYESGFVIDKFPISRPNLTFSTLTVSNMSPEDSSIYLCSVVTVMNTEAFFGQGTRLTVV.

The chain carries TRBV15 and TRBJ1-4; possible D gene TRBD1, 6 bases. V shed 0 bases and J shed 6 bases, with 11 bases lying between them. The germline V gene has CDR1 LNHNV and CDR2 YYDKDF (reference sequence). This CDR3 spans 15 amino acids. CDR3 coding DNA: TGTGCCACCAGCAGAGATGGGTCAGGGGATGAAAAACTGTTTTTT. This sequence encodes CATSRDGSGDEKLFF.